The clone carrying this TCR beta chain showed up just a few times. Its specificity is unknown. TCRdb recomputed calls from the reads with MiXCR, one row per CDR3 protein. This table has 160,000 or so distinct CDR3 sequences, about 25% appearing once. V gave up 3 bases and J gave up 4 bases, with 7 bases separating them. Germline V gene data show CDR1 as MNHEY and CDR2 as SVGAGI. This CDR3 has 13 amino acids. The data were obtained in a study of T cell repertoires in cytomegalovirus infection. About the research overall: Signatures in public TCR beta sequences pointed to both CMV infection and matching HLA type. Study findings and constraints: Cumulative public TCR beta family frequency identified CMV carriers with the relevant HLA. HLA-C-restricted CMV-specific TCR beta clonotypes were dominant in the ex vivo response.

The sequenced sample was PBMCs. V is TRBV6-5 and J is TRBJ2-1; D remains unclear. The sequence derives from a human donor in good health (CMV status not recorded). Some clones in this sample may be carry-over from other donors' samples. The CDR3 DNA is TGTGCCAGCAGTTATGGGCAATACAATGAGCAGTTCTTC. Protein sequence: CASSYGQYNEQFF.